The 21 T cell receptor beta chains below all came from one sample that was sequenced in a study of blood T cell repertoires in COVID-19. The assay was immunoSEQ multiplex PCR, and TCRdb's table has in-frame clones only and misses some. The sample contains a few hundred thousand clones, around 90% of which appear only once. The sample comprised PBMCs or T cells enriched from blood (not recorded which). These TCRs come from a woman aged 55-70 years in a cohort exposed to, infected with or recovered from COVID-19 (not recorded which).

The chain has TRBV7-9 and TRBJ2-3; 11 positions agree with TRBD2. V lost 2 bases and J lost 0; bases outside the gene matches: 4. The CDR3 is 17 amino acids. Germline V gene data show CDR1 as SEHNR and CDR2 as FQNEAQ (reference sequence). The CDR3 DNA reads as TGTGCCAGCAGCTTACGGCGGACTAGCGGGAGCACAGATACGCAGTATTTT. It codes for CASSLRRTSGSTDTQYF.

The J gene is TRBJ2-1, the V gene TRBV5-5, with 8 positions matching TRBD1. The germline V gene encodes CDR1 SGHKS and CDR2 YYEKEE (reference sequence). The CDR3 consists of 16 residues. The V segment lost 3 bases and the J segment 2 bases; nucleotides outside the gene matches: 7. The CDR3 coding sequence is TGTGCCAGCAGCTCGACCGGGACAGGTCCCTACAATGAGCAGTTCTTC. This translates into CASSSTGTGPYNEQFF.

The rearrangement links TRBV19 to TRBJ2-5, with TRBD2 as a possible D gene (5 bases). The germline gives CDR1 LNHDA, CDR2 SQIVND (reference sequence). The V end was cut by 5 bases, the J end by 5 bases, with 9 bases between. The CDR3 has 12 residues. The CDR3 DNA follows: TGTGCCAGTAGTTCGGACTGGGAGACCCAGTACTTC. The encoded protein is CASSSDWETQYF.

This rearrangement joins TRBV28 to TRBJ1-3; TRBD1 might be the D (5 bases). CDR1 and CDR2 from the germline V gene are MDHEN and SYDVKM. There are 14 residues in the CDR3. Trimming pared 7 bases from V and 4 bases from J, leaving 14 bases between. This chain's CDR3 is CASTSGSRGNTIYF. Written as DNA, the CDR3 is TGTGCCAGCACATCAGGGTCAAGGGGAAACACCATATATTTT.

This clone has more than one count but fewer than ten. The chain combines TRBV5-6 with TRBJ2-7, with 10 bases matching TRBD2. This CDR3 contains 13 residues. J was trimmed by 4 bases and V by 5 bases; bases with no gene match: 3. The germline gives CDR1 SGHDT, CDR2 YYEEEE. CDR3 residues: CASRELAGYEQYF. The DNA of the CDR3 is TGTGCCAGCAGGGAACTAGCGGGGTACGAGCAGTACTTC.

This sequence joins TRBV19 and TRBJ2-3; maybe TRBD1 (6 bases). Germline V gene sequence: CDR1 LNHDA, CDR2 SQIVND (reference sequence). CDR3 size: 14 residues. Trimming cost V 5 bases and J 0 bases, with 9 bases left between them. The DNA of the CDR3 is TGTGCCAGTAGTTTCGGACAGAGCACAGATACGCAGTATTTT. It is translated as CASSFGQSTDTQYF.

The chain combines TRBV14 with TRBJ2-1; 10 nucleotides match TRBD1. Germline V gene data show CDR1 as SGHDN and CDR2 as FVKESK. Losses at the gene ends were 6 bases for V and 5 bases for J; bases not matched to a gene: 4. The CDR3 contains 14 residues. CDR3 protein: CASRTGTGDNEQFF. The CDR3 region has the DNA TGTGCCAGCAGAACCGGGACAGGGGACAATGAGCAGTTCTTC.

This clone was picked up one time. The chain carries TRBV19 and TRBJ1-3; D gene unclear. CDR1 LNHDA and CDR2 SQIVND come from the germline V gene (reference sequence). CDR3 size: 14 residues. V lost 9 bases and J 0 bases, leaving 12 bases between the germline ends. The CDR3 sequence: CASNHGTSGNTIYF. The CDR3 DNA follows: TGTGCCAGCAACCACGGTACCTCTGGAAACACCATATATTTT. Complete variable domain (other parts from reference TRBV19 and TRBJ1-3): DGGITQSPKYLFRKEGQNVTLSCEQNLNHDAMYWYRQDPGQGLRLIYYSQIVNDFQKGDIAEGYSVSREKKESFPLTVTSAQKNPTAFYLCASNHGTSGNTIYFGEGSWLTVV.

CDR3 nucleotide sequence: TGCAGCGTCGCTCTACAGGGGGGGAATGAAAAACTGTTTTTT. This codes for CSVALQGGNEKLFF. V is TRBV29-1 and J is TRBJ1-4; 8 bases are shared with TRBD1. The CDR3 spans 14 residues. The V segment lost 6 bases and the J segment 5 bases; nucleotides outside the gene matches: 8. Germline lookup yields CDR1 SQVTM and CDR2 ANQGSEA.

The chain recombines TRBV6-5 with TRBJ2-7, with 7 positions matching TRBD1. This CDR3 is 14 amino acids long. Trimming at V came to 2 bases and at J to 7 bases, leaving 8 bases not matched to a gene. The germline CDR1 and CDR2 sequences are MNHEY and SVGAGI. CDR3 coding DNA: TGTGCCAGCAGTTACCCGGACAGGTCGGGGGAGCAGTACTTC. This encodes CASSYPDRSGEQYF.

V and J are TRBV28 and TRBJ2-5, with 13 bases aligning to TRBD2. The CDR3 is 17 residues long. J lost 5 bases, V lost 4 bases, and 10 bases had no gene match. From germline, CDR1 is MDHEN and CDR2 SYDVKM. The CDR3 is CASSYWTSGSGSETQYF. DNA of the CDR3: TGTGCCAGCAGTTACTGGACTAGCGGGAGCGGTTCGGAGACCCAGTACTTC.

This chain connects TRBV7-3 to TRBJ2-3; D is undetermined. Per germline, CDR1 SGHTA and CDR2 FQGTGA. V was clipped by 5 bases and J by 1 base, with 7 bases between them. The CDR3 loop spans 13 amino acids. The CDR3 coding sequence is TGTGCCAGCAGCGCTATAGGCACAGATACGCAGTATTTT. Its translation is CASSAIGTDTQYF.

The chain carries TRBV7-2 and TRBJ2-6, with TRBD1 matching over 8 bases. The CDR3 runs 19 residues. V trimming: 3 bases; J trimming: 0 bases; junction bases outside the gene matches: 10. Germline CDR1 and CDR2: SGHTA and FQGNSA. The CDR3 spells CASSFRTGSYLSGANVLTF. The CDR3 nucleotides are TGTGCCAGCAGCTTCCGGACAGGGAGCTATCTCTCTGGGGCCAACGTCCTGACTTTC.

V is TRBV11-3 and J is TRBJ2-2; the match to TRBD2 covers 11 bases. Germline V gene data show CDR1 as SGHNT and CDR2 as YENEEA. The CDR3 is made up of 16 amino acids. The trim removed 5 bases at V and 7 bases at J, leaving 9 bases unmatched. CDR3 nucleotides: TGTGCCAGCAGCGTGACTAGCGGGAAGATAAGCGGGGAGCTGTTTTTT. Its protein product is CASSVTSGKISGELFF. The full variable domain, with the rest looked up from reference TRBV11-3 and TRBJ2-2, is EAGVVQSPRYKIIEKKQPVAFWCNPISGHNTLYWYLQNLGQGPELLIRYENEEAVDDSQLPKDRFSAERLKGVDSTLKIQPAELGDSAVYLCASSVTSGKISGELFFGEGSRLTVL.

The chain carries TRBV6-1 and TRBJ1-1; D is perhaps TRBD1 (6 bases). Trimming took off 0 bases at V and 4 bases at J, with 15 bases between the two ends. The CDR3 runs 16 residues. Germline CDR1 and CDR2: MNHNS and SASEGT. The CDR3 region is CASSEALQGRITEAFF. CDR3 nucleotides: TGTGCCAGCAGTGAAGCGCTACAGGGAAGAATCACTGAAGCTTTCTTT.

The J gene is TRBJ2-7, the V gene TRBV18, with 10 bases that match TRBD2. V lost 4 bases, J lost 5 bases, and 8 bases stayed unmatched. Germline CDR1 KGHSH, CDR2 LQKENI. The CDR3 has 15 residues. The CDR3 bases are TGTGCCAGCTCACTTCAGCGGGAGGGCCCCCACGAGCAGTACTTC. This translates into CASSLQREGPHEQYF.

The chain joins TRBV7-6 to TRBJ1-3; D gene uncertain. This CDR3 spans 15 amino acids. V lost 6 bases to trimming and J lost 0 bases, with 12 bases between them. Germline loops: CDR1 SGHVS, CDR2 FNYEAQ. CDR3: CASSLQPGSGNTIYF. The CDR3 nucleotides are TGTGCCAGCAGTTTACAACCCGGCTCTGGAAACACCATATATTTT.

V is TRBV30 and J is TRBJ2-7; tentatively, D is TRBD1 (5 bases). CDR1 is GTSNPN, CDR2 SVGIG, per germline (reference sequence). Trimming removed 1 base at V and 0 bases at J, with 10 bases between. CDR3 length: 14 residues. CDR3 coding DNA: TGTGCCTGGAGTGGACAGCCAAGCTCCTACGAGCAGTACTTC. Its translation: CAWSGQPSSYEQYF.

The chain is built from TRBV9 and TRBJ1-4, with D possibly TRBD1 on 5 matching bases. CDR3 size: 14 residues. The V gene's germline CDR1 is SGDLS and CDR2 YYNGEE. With 4 bases removed from V and 5 bases from J, the gap between germline ends came to 12 bases. For the CDR3, the DNA is TGTGCCAGCAGCCCGACAGATTCCAATGAAAAACTGTTTTTT. The encoded protein is CASSPTDSNEKLFF. The entire variable domain, with the rest obtained from reference TRBV9 and TRBJ1-4, is as follows: DSGVTQTPKHLITATGQRVTLRCSPRSGDLSVYWYQQSLDQGLQFLIQYYNGEERAKGNILERFSAQQFPDLHSELNLSSLELGDSALYFCASSPTDSNEKLFFGSGTQLSVL.

Notes on this clone: Other nucleotide sequences from this sample produce the same CDR3. The chain recombines TRBV28 with TRBJ2-3, with unresolved D. V lost 3 bases and J 1 base, leaving 8 bases between the germline ends. There are 14 residues in the CDR3. CDR1 and CDR2 (germline): MDHEN, SYDVKM. CDR3 sequence: CASSFLSGTDTQYF. The CDR3 coding sequence is TGTGCCAGCAGTTTCCTTTCGGGCACAGATACGCAGTATTTT.

V gene TRBV29-1 combines with J gene TRBJ2-7, with 16 bases lining up with TRBD2. CDR3 size: 14 residues. Germline values: CDR1 SQVTM, CDR2 ANQGSEA. V shed 6 bases and J 6 bases; nucleotides not matched to a gene: 5. The CDR3 coding sequence is TGCAGCGTCCCCGGGACTAGCGGGAGGGCCGAGCAGTACTTC. As protein: CSVPGTSGRAEQYF.